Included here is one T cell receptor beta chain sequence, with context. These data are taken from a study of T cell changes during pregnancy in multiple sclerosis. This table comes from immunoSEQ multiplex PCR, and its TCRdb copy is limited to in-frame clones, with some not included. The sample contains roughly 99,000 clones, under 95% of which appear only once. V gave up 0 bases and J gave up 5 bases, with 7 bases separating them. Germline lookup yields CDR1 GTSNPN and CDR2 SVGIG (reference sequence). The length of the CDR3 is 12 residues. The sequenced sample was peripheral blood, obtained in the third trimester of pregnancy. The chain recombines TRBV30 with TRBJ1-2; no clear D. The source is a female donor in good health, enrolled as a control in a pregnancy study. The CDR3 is CAWSVDFYGYTF. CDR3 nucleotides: TGTGCCTGGAGTGTAGACTTTTATGGCTACACCTTC.